The clone carrying this T cell receptor (beta chain) was observed once. No antigen is known for it. TCRdb's table, derived via immunoSEQ multiplex PCR, lists solely in-frame clones and lacks some. The sample shows hundreds of thousands of clones, approximately 88% of them seen only once. This entry belongs to a study of Ad26.COV2.S vaccination and SARS-CoV-2 variants. Whole-study findings and limits: Spike-specific TCR breadth in vaccine recipients exceeded that seen in placebo recipients.

Specified treatment: roughly 18 received Ad26.COV2.S at low or high dose, single or two shots; five or six received placebo; per-sample allocation not given. All samples were drawn on day 63, counting from the first vaccine or placebo injection. The receptor's source is a person aged 18 to 59 who received the Ad26.COV2.S COVID-19 vaccine or a placebo. The specimen was peripheral blood, collected in a trial of Ad26.COV2.S vaccine versus placebo.

CDR3 residues: CASSWGVGGPANYGYTF. The CDR3, as DNA: TGTGCCAGCAGTTGGGGAGTAGGAGGGCCAGCTAACTATGGCTACACCTTC. The chain couples TRBV27 to TRBJ1-2; D gene unclear. The V end lost 4 bases, the J end lost 0 bases, and 18 bases lay between the germline ends. CDR3 length: 17 residues. Germline CDR1 is MNHEY and CDR2 is SMNVEV (reference sequence).